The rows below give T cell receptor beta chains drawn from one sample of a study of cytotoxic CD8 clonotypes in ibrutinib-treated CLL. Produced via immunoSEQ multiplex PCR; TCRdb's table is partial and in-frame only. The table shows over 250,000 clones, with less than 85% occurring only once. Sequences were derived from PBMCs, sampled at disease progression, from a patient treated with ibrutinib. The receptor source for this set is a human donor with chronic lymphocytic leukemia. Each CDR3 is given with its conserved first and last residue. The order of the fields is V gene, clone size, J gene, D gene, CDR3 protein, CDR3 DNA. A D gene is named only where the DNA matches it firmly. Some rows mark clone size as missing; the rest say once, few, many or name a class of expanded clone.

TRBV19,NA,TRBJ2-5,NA,CASSNRVETQYF,TGTGCCAGTAGTAACAGGGTTGAGACCCAGTACTTC
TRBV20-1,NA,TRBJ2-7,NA,CTVGIGYEQYF,TGCACCGTTGGGATCGGATACGAGCAGTACTTC
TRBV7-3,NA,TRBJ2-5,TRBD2,CASSLTAGGPRETQYF,TGTGCCAGCAGCTTAACAGCGGGGGGGCCTCGAGAGACCCAGTACTTC
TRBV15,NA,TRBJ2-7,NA,CATSRGATYEQYF,TGTGCCACCAGCAGGGGGGCGACCTACGAGCAGTACTTC
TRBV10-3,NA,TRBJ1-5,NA,CAISAEKDLPQHF,TGTGCCATCAGTGCAGAAAAGGACCTGCCCCAGCATTTT
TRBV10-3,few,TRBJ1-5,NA,CAISEEVGQPQHF,TGTGCCATCAGTGAGGAGGTGGGTCAGCCCCAGCATTTT
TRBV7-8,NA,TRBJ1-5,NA,CASSPAGRRGNQPQHF,TGTGCCAGCAGCCCGGCAGGGAGGAGAGGCAATCAGCCCCAGCATTTT
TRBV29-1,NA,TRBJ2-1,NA,CSVVVGEQFF,TGCAGCGTTGTGGTGGGTGAGCAGTTCTTC
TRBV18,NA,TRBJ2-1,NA,CASSPMGFLQFF,TGTGCCAGCTCACCAATGGGGTTTCTGCAGTTCTTC
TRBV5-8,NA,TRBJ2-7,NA,CASSMGEQYF,TGTGCCAGCAGTATGGGCGAGCAGTACTTC
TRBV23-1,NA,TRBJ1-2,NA,CARVERDIGNHGYTF,TGCGCCAGAGTCGAAAGGGACATCGGGAACCATGGCTACACCTTC
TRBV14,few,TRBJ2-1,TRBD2,CASSPQRGDFNEQFF,TGTGCCAGCAGCCCCCAGCGGGGGGACTTCAATGAGCAGTTCTTC
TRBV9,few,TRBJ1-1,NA,CASSPYQVEAFF,TGTGCCAGCAGCCCTTATCAGGTTGAAGCTTTCTTT
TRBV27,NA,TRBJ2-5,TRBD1,CASSRTGFQETQYF,TGTGCCAGCAGTCGGACAGGTTTCCAAGAGACCCAGTACTTC
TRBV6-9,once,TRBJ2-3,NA,CASSSPQSGLFTDTQYF,TGTGCCAGCAGTTCACCACAGAGCGGGCTCTTCACAGATACGCAGTATTTT
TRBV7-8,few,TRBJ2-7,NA,CASSTYYEQYF,TGTGCCAGCAGCACATACTACGAGCAGTACTTC
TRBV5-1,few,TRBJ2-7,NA,CASSLDNGYEQYF,TGCGCCAGCAGCTTGGATAACGGCTACGAGCAGTACTTC
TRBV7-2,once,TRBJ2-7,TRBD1,CASSPDRGFLERLNEQYF,TGTGCCAGCAGCCCGGACAGGGGGTTCCTGGAACGATTAAACGAGCAGTACTTC
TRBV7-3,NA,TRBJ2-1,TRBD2,CASSLDLWEGRNEQFF,TGTGCCAGCAGCCTAGATTTGTGGGAGGGCCGCAATGAGCAGTTCTTC
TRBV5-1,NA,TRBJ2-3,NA,CASSLGTVSTDTQYF,TGCGCCAGCAGCTTGGGGACAGTTAGCACAGATACGCAGTATTTT
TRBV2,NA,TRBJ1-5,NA,CASSERQLQPQHF,TGTGCCAGCAGTGAAAGGCAGCTTCAGCCCCAGCATTTT
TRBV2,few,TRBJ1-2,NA,CASSEPYENYGYTF,TGTGCCAGCAGTGAACCCTACGAAAACTATGGCTACACCTTC
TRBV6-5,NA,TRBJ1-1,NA,CASSYSWGLTEAFF,TGTGCCAGCAGTTACTCTTGGGGGCTCACTGAAGCTTTCTTT
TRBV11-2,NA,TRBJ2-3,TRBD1,CASSLVYEDRGDTQYF,TGTGCCAGCAGCTTAGTGTACGAGGACAGGGGAGATACGCAGTATTTT
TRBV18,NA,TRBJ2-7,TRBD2,CASSRGGSYEQYF,TGTGCCAGCTCACGGGGGGGTTCCTACGAGCAGTACTTC
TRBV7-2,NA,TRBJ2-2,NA,CASSPPGPHLGPGELFF,TGTGCCAGCAGCCCCCCCGGGCCCCACCTAGGACCCGGGGAGCTGTTTTTT
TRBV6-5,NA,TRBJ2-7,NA,CASRSDTYEQYF,TGTGCCAGCAGGTCCGACACCTACGAGCAGTACTTC
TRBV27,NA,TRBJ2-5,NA,CASSPRLVRETQYF,TGTGCCAGCAGTCCTCGACTAGTGCGAGAGACCCAGTACTTC
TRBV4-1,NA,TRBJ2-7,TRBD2,CASSLTGTSGPSSYEQYF,TGCGCCAGCAGCCTCACCGGGACTAGCGGGCCCAGCTCCTACGAGCAGTACTTC
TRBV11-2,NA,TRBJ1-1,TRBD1,CASSLTGVYTEAFF,TGTGCCAGCAGCTTAACAGGGGTTTACACTGAAGCTTTCTTT
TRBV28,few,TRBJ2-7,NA,CASSRGGVYEQYF,TGTGCCAGCAGCCGAGGGGGAGTCTACGAGCAGTACTTC
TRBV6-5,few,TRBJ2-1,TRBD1,CASSRDRGSYNEQFF,TGTGCCAGCAGTCGCGACAGGGGCTCCTACAATGAGCAGTTCTTC
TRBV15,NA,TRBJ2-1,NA,CATSRDIQSSYNEQFF,TGTGCCACCAGCAGAGATATACAGAGCTCCTACAATGAGCAGTTCTTC
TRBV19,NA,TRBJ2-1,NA,CASSIVGPSGEQFF,TGTGCCAGTAGTATAGTAGGGCCTTCGGGTGAGCAGTTCTTC
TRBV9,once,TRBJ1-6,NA,CASSVLPRINSPLHF,TGTGCCAGCAGCGTGCTTCCCCGAATTAATTCACCCCTCCACTTT
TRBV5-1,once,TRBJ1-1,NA,CASSNPGGKRGEAFF,TGCGCCAGCAGCAACCCCGGGGGAAAGAGGGGTGAAGCTTTCTTT
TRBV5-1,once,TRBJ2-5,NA,CASSLIGGGLYQETQYF,TGCGCCAGCAGCTTGATAGGGGGGGGTCTGTACCAAGAGACCCAGTACTTC
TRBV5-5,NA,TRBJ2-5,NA,CASSLLTGQYF,TGTGCCAGCAGCCTCCTGACGGGCCAGTACTTC
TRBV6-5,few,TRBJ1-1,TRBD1,CATGQGANTEAFF,TGTGCCACCGGACAGGGGGCGAACACTGAAGCTTTCTTT
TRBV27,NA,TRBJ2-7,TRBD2,CASSLQRLAGGGEQYF,TGTGCCAGCAGTTTACAGCGACTAGCGGGAGGGGGCGAGCAGTACTTC